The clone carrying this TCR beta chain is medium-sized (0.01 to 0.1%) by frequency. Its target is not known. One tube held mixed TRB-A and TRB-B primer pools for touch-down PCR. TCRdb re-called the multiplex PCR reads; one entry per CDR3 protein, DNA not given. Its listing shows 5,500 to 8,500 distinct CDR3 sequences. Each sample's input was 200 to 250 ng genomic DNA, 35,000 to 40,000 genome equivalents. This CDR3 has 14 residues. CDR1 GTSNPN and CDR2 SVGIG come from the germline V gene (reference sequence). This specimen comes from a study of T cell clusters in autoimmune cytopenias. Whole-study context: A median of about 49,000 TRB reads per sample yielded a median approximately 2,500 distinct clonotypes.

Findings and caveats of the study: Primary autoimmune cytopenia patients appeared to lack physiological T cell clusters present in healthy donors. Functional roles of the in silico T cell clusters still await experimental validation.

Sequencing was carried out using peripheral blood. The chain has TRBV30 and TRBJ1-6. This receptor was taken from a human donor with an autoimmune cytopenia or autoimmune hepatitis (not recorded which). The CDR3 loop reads CAWTGIGYNSPLHF.